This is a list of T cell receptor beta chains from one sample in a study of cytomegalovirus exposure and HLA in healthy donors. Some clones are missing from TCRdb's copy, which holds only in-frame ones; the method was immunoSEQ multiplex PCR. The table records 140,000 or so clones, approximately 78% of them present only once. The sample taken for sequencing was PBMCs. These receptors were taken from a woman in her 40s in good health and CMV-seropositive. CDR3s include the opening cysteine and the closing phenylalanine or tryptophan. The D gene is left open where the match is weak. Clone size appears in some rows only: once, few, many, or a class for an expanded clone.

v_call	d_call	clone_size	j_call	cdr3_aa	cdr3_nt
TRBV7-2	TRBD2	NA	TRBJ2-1	CASSPRTSGGAEQFF	TGTGCCAGCAGCCCTAGGACTAGCGGGGGGGCCGAGCAGTTCTTC
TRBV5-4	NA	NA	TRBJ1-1	CASSLDRENTEAFF	TGTGCCAGCAGCTTGGACAGGGAGAACACTGAAGCTTTCTTT
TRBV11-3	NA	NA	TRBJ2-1	CASSTGFRFSYNEQFF	TGTGCCAGCAGCACGGGGTTCAGGTTCTCCTACAATGAGCAGTTCTTC
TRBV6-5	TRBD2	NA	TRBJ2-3	CASRGGRGTDTQYF	TGTGCCAGCCGAGGAGGGAGGGGTACAGATACGCAGTATTTT
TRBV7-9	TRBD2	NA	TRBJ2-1	CASSLSGAGMYNEQFF	TGTGCCAGCAGCTTATCCGGAGCGGGGATGTACAATGAGCAGTTCTTC
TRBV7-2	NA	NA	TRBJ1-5	CASSSHHRDNQPQHF	TGTGCCAGCAGCTCGCACCACAGAGACAATCAGCCCCAGCATTTT
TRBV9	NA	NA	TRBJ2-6	CASSVGAGFGANVLTF	TGTGCCAGCAGCGTAGGGGCAGGGTTCGGGGCCAACGTCCTGACTTTC
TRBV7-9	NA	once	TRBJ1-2	CASSPLDSRGGGYTF	TGTGCCAGCAGCCCTTTAGACAGTCGAGGGGGTGGCTACACCTTC
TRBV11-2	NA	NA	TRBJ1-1	CASSWGGGPNTEAFF	TGTGCCAGCAGCTGGGGAGGGGGGCCCAACACTGAAGCTTTCTTT
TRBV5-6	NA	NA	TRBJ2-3	CASSLAGTSDTQYF	TGTGCCAGCAGCTTGGCCGGGACTTCAGATACGCAGTATTTT
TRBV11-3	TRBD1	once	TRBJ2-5	CASSTGQGQPETQYF	TGTGCCAGCAGCACGGGACAGGGGCAGCCGGAGACCCAGTACTTC
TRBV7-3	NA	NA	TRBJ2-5	CASSPSQGYGTQYF	TGTGCCAGCAGCCCATCGCAGGGATACGGGACCCAGTACTTC
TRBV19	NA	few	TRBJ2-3	CASSNDRTDTQYF	TGTGCCAGTAGTAACGACAGAACAGATACGCAGTATTTT
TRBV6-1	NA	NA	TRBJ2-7	CASSLTDSYEQYF	TGTGCCAGCAGCCTGACAGACTCCTACGAGCAGTACTTC
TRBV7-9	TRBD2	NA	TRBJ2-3	CASTRLTGLAGNTDTQYF	TGTGCCAGCACCCGTCTCACCGGACTAGCGGGGAACACAGATACGCAGTATTTT
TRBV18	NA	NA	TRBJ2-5	CASSPVGGAKETQYF	TGTGCCAGCTCACCGGTTGGCGGAGCAAAAGAGACCCAGTACTTC
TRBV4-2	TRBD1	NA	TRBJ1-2	CASSQDHRTGGHTF	TGTGCCAGCAGCCAAGATCATCGGACAGGAGGCCACACCTTC
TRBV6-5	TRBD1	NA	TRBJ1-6	CASSQGGRLLHF	TGTGCCAGCAGTCAAGGGGGCAGATTACTCCACTTT
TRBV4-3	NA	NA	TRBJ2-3	CASSQRGITDTQYF	TGCGCCAGCAGCCAACGGGGGATCACAGATACGCAGTATTTT
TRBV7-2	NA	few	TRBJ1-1	CASSLGAANTEAFF	TGTGCCAGCAGCTTAGGGGCAGCTAACACTGAAGCTTTCTTT
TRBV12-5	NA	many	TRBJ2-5	CASGLETEETQYF	TGTGCTAGTGGTTTGGAAACGGAAGAGACCCAGTACTTC
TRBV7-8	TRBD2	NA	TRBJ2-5	CASSYGTSGRAVTQYF	TGTGCCAGCAGCTACGGGACTAGCGGGAGGGCAGTGACCCAGTACTTC
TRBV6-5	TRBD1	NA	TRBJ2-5	CASSGSGGSETQYF	TGTGCCAGCTCGGGTTCAGGGGGCTCGGAGACCCAGTACTTC
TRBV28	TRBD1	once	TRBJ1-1	CASSYRGLKAFF	TGTGCCAGCAGTTACAGGGGGCTTAAAGCTTTCTTT
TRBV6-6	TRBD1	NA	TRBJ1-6	CASSYGQGDSPLHF	TGTGCCAGCAGTTATGGTCAGGGGGATTCACCCCTCCACTTT
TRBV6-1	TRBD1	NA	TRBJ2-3	CASSVRTGQGHGTQYF	TGTGCCAGCAGTGTAAGGACGGGACAGGGACACGGTACGCAGTATTTT
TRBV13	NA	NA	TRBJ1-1	CASSSQGLQVTEAFF	TGTGCCAGCAGCTCCCAGGGGCTCCAAGTCACTGAAGCTTTCTTT
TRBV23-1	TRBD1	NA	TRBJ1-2	CASSRDRQNYGYTF	TGCGCCAGCAGTCGGGACAGGCAAAACTATGGCTACACCTTC
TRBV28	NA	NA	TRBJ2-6	CASSRGHYSGANVLTF	TGTGCCAGCAGCCGGGGACATTACTCTGGGGCCAACGTCCTGACTTTC
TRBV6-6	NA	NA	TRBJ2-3	CASSYTSRDTQYF	TGTGCCAGCAGTTACACATCCAGAGATACGCAGTATTTT
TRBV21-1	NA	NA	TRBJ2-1	CASSKGRSGELVEQFF	TGTGCCAGCAGCAAAGGGCGGTCGGGGGAACTCGTTGAGCAGTTCTTC
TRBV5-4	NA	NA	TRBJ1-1	CASTDGMNTEAFF	TGTGCCAGCACCGACGGGATGAACACTGAAGCTTTCTTT
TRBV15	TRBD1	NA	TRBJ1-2	CATSRGQETGVRGYTF	TGTGCCACCAGCAGAGGTCAAGAGACAGGGGTAAGAGGCTACACCTTC
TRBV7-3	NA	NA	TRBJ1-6	CASSQHQTGGGNSPLHF	TGTGCCAGCAGCCAACACCAAACCGGAGGTGGGAATTCACCCCTCCACTTT
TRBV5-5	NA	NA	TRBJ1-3	CASSLQGRSGNTIYF	TGTGCCAGCAGCTTGCAGGGAAGGTCTGGAAACACCATATATTTT
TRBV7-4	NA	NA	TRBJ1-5	CASRSYYQPQHF	TGTGCCAGCAGGAGTTACTATCAGCCCCAGCATTTT
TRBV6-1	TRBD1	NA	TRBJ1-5	CASSGGTGGVYQPQHF	TGTGCCAGCAGTGGGGGGACAGGGGGCGTTTATCAGCCCCAGCATTTT
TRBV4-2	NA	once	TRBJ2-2	CASSQDSPGVGELFF	TGTGCCAGCAGCCAAGACTCTCCGGGAGTCGGGGAGCTGTTTTTT
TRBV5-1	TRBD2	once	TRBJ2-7	CASSLTTPSAGGFYEQYF	TGCGCCAGCAGCTTAACAACCCCTTCAGCGGGAGGGTTCTACGAGCAGTACTTC
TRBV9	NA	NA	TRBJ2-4	CASSVGTEIAKNIQYF	TGTGCCAGCAGCGTAGGTACAGAGATAGCCAAAAACATTCAGTACTTC
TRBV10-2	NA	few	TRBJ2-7	CASKYQTEYEQYF	TGCGCCAGCAAGTACCAGACAGAGTACGAGCAGTACTTC
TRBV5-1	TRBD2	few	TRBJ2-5	CASSLAGGTQYF	TGCGCCAGCAGCCTCGCGGGAGGGACCCAGTACTTC
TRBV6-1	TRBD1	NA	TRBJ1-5	CASTEGAGNQPQHF	TGTGCCAGCACCGAGGGGGCTGGCAATCAGCCCCAGCATTTT